These 9 T cell receptor beta chains were sequenced from one sample in a study of T-cell reconstitution after alpha-beta-depleted transplantation in children. Unique molecular identifiers were used to barcode this TCRbeta library. TCRdb re-analysed the PCR reads in MiXCR, keeping a single row per CDR3 protein. The table records about 610,000 distinct CDR3 sequences, about 10% of them present only once. The starting material was PBMCs from the stem cell graft donor, obtained from the stem cell graft. The receptors come from a human donor who donated a stem cell graft to a child with acute myeloid leukemia.

The chain carries TRBV29-1 and TRBJ2-5; 9 bases match TRBD2. This CDR3 has 14 residues. Germline CDR1 reads SQVTM; CDR2 reads ANQGSEA. The V segment lost 3 bases and the J segment 5 bases; nucleotides outside the gene matches: 7. CDR3 nucleotides: TGCAGCGTTGAGATTAGCGGGAGTTCGGAGACCCAGTACTTC. Translating gives CSVEISGSSETQYF.

The CDR3 spells CASTAGTSGENHTDTQYF. The CDR3 DNA reads TGTGCCAGCACCGCCGGGACTAGCGGGGAAAACCACACAGATACGCAGTATTTT. The V and J genes are TRBV6-1 and TRBJ2-3; 13 bases align to TRBD2. CDR3 length equals 18 residues. Germline-derived CDR1 and CDR2 are MNHNS and SASEGT. The ends lost 7 bases at V and 2 bases at J; junction bases unmatched: 12.

There are a few counts of this clonotype. This chain connects TRBV29-1 to TRBJ1-6; 7 bases map to TRBD1. The CDR3 totals 14 residues. Per the germline V gene, CDR1 is SQVTM and CDR2 is ANQGSEA. V was clipped by 5 bases and J by 9 bases; unmatched bases: 10. CDR3 coding DNA: TGCAGCGTTCAACGCACAGGGGAGGGTTCACCCCTCCACTTT. Its translation is CSVQRTGEGSPLHF.

Only a few counts were recorded for this clonotype. The V gene is TRBV15, the J gene TRBJ2-5, with 8 bases aligning to TRBD2. V shed 0 bases, J shed 4 bases, and the junction held 16 bases outside the gene matches. Germline values: CDR1 LNHNV, CDR2 YYDKDF (reference sequence). The CDR3 sequence is 19 residues long. The CDR3 region is CATSRDPGVGVTSAETQYF. CDR3 DNA sequence: TGTGCCACCAGCAGAGATCCTGGCGTCGGTGTGACTAGCGCAGAGACCCAGTACTTC.

This clonotype was counted only a few times. The chain recombines TRBV7-3 with TRBJ2-2, with D possibly being TRBD1 (5 bases). V was pared by 7 bases and J by 7 bases, with 13 bases between. The length of the CDR3 is 13 residues. Germline V gene data show CDR1 as SGHTA and CDR2 as FQGTGA. The CDR3 sequence: CASNQGYGGELFF. The CDR3 DNA reads TGTGCCAGCAATCAGGGATATGGCGGGGAGCTGTTTTTT.

V and J are TRBV12-3 or TRBV12-4 and TRBJ2-5; perhaps TRBD1 as D (6 bases). The CDR3 covers 12 residues. With 6 bases removed from V and 5 bases from J, the gap between germline ends came to 10 bases. CDR3 sequence: CASSRDIETQYF. Here the CDR3 DNA reads TGTGCCAGCAGCCGGGACATCGAGACCCAGTACTTC.

This chain uses TRBV4-2 with TRBJ2-7, with 11 bases fitting TRBD2. The germline V gene has CDR1 LGHNA and CDR2 YNFKEQ. V was pared by 4 bases and J by 0 bases, with 5 bases of the junction left unmatched. This CDR3 is built from 16 residues. CDR3 coding DNA: TGTGCCAGCAGCCCGTATAGCGGGGGGGGCTCCTACGAGCAGTACTTC. Translation: CASSPYSGGGSYEQYF.

The chain combines TRBV6-2 or TRBV6-3 with TRBJ1-5; D perhaps matches TRBD1 (5 bases). V dropped 10 bases and J dropped 6 bases, with 22 bases sitting between them. CDR1 is MNHEY, CDR2 SVGEGT, per germline. The CDR3 spans 15 residues. CDR3 protein: CATVDSRGGIQPQHF. CDR3 coding DNA: TGTGCCACCGTAGACAGTAGGGGCGGGATTCAGCCCCAGCATTTT.

This clonotype was detected many times. The J gene is TRBJ2-3, the V gene TRBV6-1; D might be TRBD1 or TRBD2, each matching 5 bases. CDR3 length: 13 residues. Germline CDR1 and CDR2: MNHNS and SASEGT. V was pared by 7 bases and J by 1 base, with 9 bases between. The CDR3: CASNRDGTDTQYF. The CDR3 nucleotides read TGTGCCAGCAATAGGGACGGCACAGATACGCAGTATTTT.